The 17 T cell receptor beta chains below were found in one sample sequenced in a study of T cells in Graves' hyperthyroidism and ophthalmopathy. Amplified TCR beta CDR3 regions came from RNA transcripts. Primed by the HTBI set, a first-round RT-PCR was run on the TCR CDR3. TCRdb redid the calling of the multiplex PCR reads with MiXCR, one entry per CDR3 protein. The data show fewer than 250,000 distinct CDR3 sequences, roughly a quarter seen once. Input material: blood. The receptors stem from a woman aged 40 to 50 with Graves' ophthalmopathy.

In its sample, this clonotype was seen once. The chain employs TRBV6-1 and TRBJ1-5; tentative D call: TRBD1 (5 bases). The germline gives CDR1 MNHNS, CDR2 SASEGT. The CDR3 runs 15 residues. V was clipped by 6 bases and J by 6 bases, with 18 bases between them. Here the CDR3 reads CASSPQWGIAQPQHF. The DNA of the CDR3 is TGTGCCAGCAGCCCTCAGTGGGGGATTGCTCAGCCCCAGCATTTT.

This clonotype has at least ten counts. This chain connects TRBV6-5 to TRBJ2-2, with TRBD2 identical over 7 bases. The CDR3 sequence is 15 residues long. V dropped 8 bases and J dropped 8; count of bases not matched to a gene: 14. Germline loops: CDR1 MNHEY, CDR2 SVGAGI. The CDR3 is CASAMTSPGMGELFF. The CDR3 DNA sequence: TGTGCCAGCGCTATGACTAGCCCAGGGATGGGGGAGCTGTTTTTT.

At least ten counts were recorded for this clonotype. The rearrangement links TRBV27 to TRBJ2-2; D perhaps matches TRBD2 (6 bases). CDR1 is MNHEY and CDR2 is SMNVEV in the germline V gene (reference sequence). CDR3 size: 15 residues. V shed 6 bases and J shed 8 bases, with 19 bases lying between them. The CDR3 is CASSRLAPYGGELFF. Here the CDR3 DNA reads TGTGCCAGCAGCCGGCTAGCGCCCTACGGGGGGGAGCTGTTTTTT.

This clonotype was seen ten or more times. V and J are TRBV4-2 and TRBJ2-7, with D unresolved. The CDR3 sequence is 14 residues long. Germline V lookup: CDR1 LGHNA, CDR2 YNFKEQ. V lost 1 base and J lost 3, with 10 bases in between. CDR3 sequence: CASSQVNRHYEQYF. CDR3 DNA sequence: TGTGCCAGCAGCCAAGTGAACAGACACTACGAGCAGTACTTC.

This clonotype came up many times. The rearrangement uses TRBV30 and TRBJ2-7; 8 bases match TRBD2. The CDR3 sequence is 15 residues long. Germline values: CDR1 GTSNPN, CDR2 SVGIG (reference sequence). With 0 bases clipped from V and 3 bases from J, the junction kept 7 bases outside the gene matches. The CDR3 reads CAWSVDSGTYYEQYF. The CDR3 DNA reads as TGTGCCTGGAGTGTTGATAGCGGGACATACTACGAGCAGTACTTC.

A note on this clonotype: Relative to the germline gene, one junction end is altered; a read error may explain this. The chain combines TRBV6-1 with TRBJ2-7; D remains ambiguous. The CDR3 has 12 amino acids. Germline V gene data show CDR1 as MNHNS and CDR2 as SASEGT. In DNA, the CDR3 is TGTGCCACCAGTCCGAGTAGGTACGAGCAGTACTTC. Translating gives CATSPSRYEQYF.

Ten or more counts support this clonotype. The chain couples TRBV25-1 to TRBJ2-5; tentatively, D is TRBD1 or TRBD2 (5 bases each). The CDR3 runs 16 residues. Trimming took 10 bases from V and 4 from J, leaving 25 bases between them. The germline CDR1 and CDR2 sequences are MGHDK and SYGVNS. The CDR3 reads CATGASIGVIRETQYF. The DNA for the CDR3 is TGTGCCACCGGGGCTTCAATTGGGGTAATTCGAGAGACCCAGTACTTC.

This clonotype was counted many times. The chain recombines TRBV7-6 with TRBJ2-5; 7 nucleotides line up with TRBD1. The CDR3 sequence is 15 residues long. The junction had 7 bases not matched to a gene; V was cut back by 4 bases and J by 2 bases. Germline CDR1 and CDR2: SGHVS and FNYEAQ. The CDR3 loop is CASSSYRGGQETQYF. Written as DNA, the CDR3 is TGTGCCAGCAGCTCATACAGGGGTGGTCAAGAGACCCAGTACTTC.

The CDR3, as DNA: TGTGCCAGTAGTCCACGGACGGGACAGGTGAACTTCTATGGCTACACCTTC. Translating it yields CASSPRTGQVNFYGYTF. This chain links TRBV19 with TRBJ1-2; 8 nucleotides agree with TRBD1. The CDR3 sequence is 17 residues long. Trimming at V came to 5 bases and at J to 4 bases, leaving 15 bases not matched to a gene. In germline, CDR1 is LNHDA, CDR2 SQIVND (reference sequence). Full variable domain (outside the CDR3, taken from reference TRBV19 and TRBJ1-2): DGGITQSPKYLFRKEGQNVTLSCEQNLNHDAMYWYRQDPGQGLRLIYYSQIVNDFQKGDIAEGYSVSREKKESFPLTVTSAQKNPTAFYLCASSPRTGQVNFYGYTFGSGTRLTVV.

This clonotype was picked up many times. The chain carries TRBV5-1 and TRBJ2-7; D unresolved. CDR3 length: 15 residues. Trimming removed 0 bases from V and 5 bases from J, with 15 bases in between. Germline lookup yields CDR1 SGHRS and CDR2 YFSETQ. The CDR3 sequence is CASSLVSDVSHEQYF. DNA of the CDR3: TGCGCCAGCAGCTTGGTATCCGACGTTTCGCACGAGCAGTACTTC.

In this sample, this clonotype turned up many times. The V and J genes are TRBV20-1 and TRBJ1-2; perhaps TRBD1 as D (5 bases). The CDR3 extends over 12 amino acids. Germline V gene sequence: CDR1 DFQATT, CDR2 SNEGSKA (reference sequence). The V end lost 4 bases, the J end lost 8 bases, and 14 bases lay between the germline ends. CDR3 in amino acids: CSAIAPGFGYTF. The CDR3 DNA reads as TGCAGTGCTATTGCTCCAGGGTTCGGCTACACCTTC.

This clonotype has ten or more counts. The V gene is TRBV20-1, the J gene TRBJ1-2, with D maybe TRBD1 (5 bases). The germline V gene encodes CDR1 DFQATT and CDR2 SNEGSKA (reference sequence). This CDR3 is 12 amino acids long. The ends were cut back, 4 bases at V and 4 bases at J, with 10 bases in the middle. The CDR3, as DNA: TGCAGTGCTACGGAGGGGAGCTATGGCTACACCTTC. As protein: CSATEGSYGYTF.

In its sample, this clonotype was seen many times. This chain connects TRBV20-1 to TRBJ1-5; TRBD1 might be the D (6 bases). This CDR3 has 13 residues. Between the trimmed V and J ends, which lost 5 bases and 3 bases, there was a span of 11 bases. The V gene's germline CDR1 is DFQATT and CDR2 SNEGSKA (reference sequence). The CDR3: CSAGGRNNQPQHF. CDR3 DNA: TGCAGTGCTGGGGGGCGGAACAATCAGCCCCAGCATTTT.

In this sample, this clonotype turned up many times. The rearrangement uses TRBV20-1 and TRBJ2-2; unclear D gene. The CDR3 is made up of 12 amino acids. The V gene lost 2 bases and the J gene lost 6 bases, with 7 bases spanning the gap. Germline CDR1 DFQATT, CDR2 SNEGSKA (reference sequence). The CDR3 DNA is TGCAGTGCTAGATCGTTATCCGGGGAGCTGTTTTTT. Its translation: CSARSLSGELFF.

This clonotype has a handful of counts. The rearrangement joins TRBV6-1 to TRBJ1-2; no clear D. V shed 0 bases and J shed 5 bases, with 16 bases lying between them. Germline CDR1 and CDR2: MNHNS and SASEGT. The CDR3 is made up of 16 amino acids. The CDR3 sequence: CASSEARRAGPYGYTF. As DNA, the CDR3 is TGTGCCAGCAGTGAAGCTAGAAGGGCCGGGCCGTATGGCTACACCTTC.

The V call is TRBV6-1, the J call TRBJ1-2, with D hard to call. Germline V gene lookup returns CDR1 MNHNS and CDR2 SASEGT. This CDR3 contains 13 residues. V was cut by 6 bases and J by 9 bases, with 17 bases left in between. In nucleotides, the CDR3 is TGTGCCAGCAGCCCTGACGGGGAAAGGAGCTACACCTTC. It translates to CASSPDGERSYTF.

Ten or more counts support this clonotype. The chain carries TRBV6-5 and TRBJ1-3; no reliable D call. The germline V gene has CDR1 MNHEY and CDR2 SVGAGI. Trimming removed 0 bases at V and 0 bases at J, with 9 bases between. The CDR3 has 16 amino acids. The CDR3: CASSYSSSSSGNTIYF. The CDR3 DNA reads as TGTGCCAGCAGTTACTCATCTAGCTCCTCTGGAAACACCATATATTTT.